These 26 T cell receptor beta chains were all obtained from the same sample, sequenced in a study of pediatric ulcerative colitis (dated by TCRdb to about 2019). The library relied on the immunoSEQ multiplex PCR assay. Held by TCRdb, this immuneACCESS table contains in-frame sequences only and omits some clones. Under half of the omission traces to an unresolved V gene where checked; the cause of the rest is unknown. Within this sample are some 35,000 clones, with about 81% of them counted one time only. The top ten clonotypes cover approximately 1% of the sample. During colonoscopy, one to two pinch biopsies were obtained from the rectum for research. Sequencing used gut tissue. Receptors originate from a boy between 10 and 17 years old with mild ulcerative colitis.

This chain links TRBV2 with TRBJ1-6; D is undetermined. In germline, CDR1 is SNHLY, CDR2 FYNNEI. Trimming left V 2 bases short and J 19 bases short, with 18 bases between. The CDR3 sequence is 13 residues long. CDR3 amino acids: CASSENPTNTVHF. The DNA for the CDR3 is TGTGCCAGCAGTGAAAACCCTACCAACACTGTTCACTTT.

This sequence joins TRBV6-1 and TRBJ2-1, with 7 bases fitting TRBD2. Trimming took 7 bases from V and 2 from J; bases not matched to a gene: 5. The CDR3 covers 14 residues. Germline V gene lookup returns CDR1 MNHNS and CDR2 SASEGT. This chain's CDR3 is CASTPGRAYNEQFF. CDR3 nucleotide sequence: TGTGCCAGCACGCCAGGGAGGGCCTACAATGAGCAGTTCTTC.

The chain couples TRBV9 to TRBJ2-3, with D perhaps being TRBD1 or TRBD2 (6 bases each). This CDR3 is built from 18 residues. From germline, CDR1 is SGDLS and CDR2 YYNGEE. The germline V and J ends were trimmed by 1 base and 2 bases, with 20 bases remaining between them. CDR3 coding DNA: TGTGCCAGCAGCGTAAATCCGGGGGCCCGGGGACACACAGATACGCAGTATTTT. This sequence encodes CASSVNPGARGHTDTQYF.

With regard to this clone: One end of the junction is discordant with germline, which a read error may explain. This rearrangement joins TRBV5-1 to TRBJ2-7; 8 bases are a match to TRBD1. CDR1 SGHRS and CDR2 YFSETQ come from the germline V gene. The CDR3 loop spans 17 amino acids. CDR3 residues: CASSLGLGQGLDYEQYF. Here the CDR3 DNA reads TGCGCCAGCAGTTTGGGACTTGGACAGGGATTGGACTACGAGCAGTACTTC. Full variable domain (missing parts from reference TRBV5-1 and TRBJ2-7): KAGVTQTPRYLIKTRGQQVTLSCSPISGHRSVSWYQQTPGQGLQFLFEYFSETQRNKGNFPGRFSGRQFSNSRSEMNVSTLELGDSALYLCASSLGLGQGLDYEQYFGPGTRLTVT.

This clone has just one count. This chain links TRBV5-8 with TRBJ1-2, with D unresolved. Germline CDR1 reads SGHTS; CDR2 reads YDEGEE. Trimming shortened V by 0 bases and J by 4 bases, and 10 bases separated the two germline ends. The CDR3 has 14 residues. The CDR3 coding sequence is TGTGCCAGCAGCTTGGTTGGGAATTCCTATGGCTACACCTTC. Protein: CASSLVGNSYGYTF.

This clone was seen a single time. The chain carries TRBV5-1 and TRBJ2-3, with D tentatively TRBD1 or TRBD2 (5 bases each). This CDR3 contains 14 residues. CDR1 and CDR2 from the germline V gene are SGHRS and YFSETQ. V was trimmed by 6 bases and J by 3 bases, leaving 14 bases between them. CDR3: CASNRGGSTDTQYF. The CDR3 coding sequence is TGCGCCAGCAACCGGGGCGGAAGTACAGATACGCAGTATTTT.

V and J are TRBV21-1 and TRBJ2-3; the DNA was not used to check the table's D call, TRBD2. TRBV21-1 has pseudogene status. CDR3 length equals 17 residues. CDR3 nucleotides: TGTGCCAGCAGCTCAGCGGGGGAAGCCTCTAGCACAGATACGCAGTATTTT. Its translation is CASSSAGEASSTDTQYF.

This chain uses TRBV7-9 with TRBJ1-5; D uncertain. CDR1 is SEHNR, CDR2 FQNEAQ, per germline (reference sequence). The V end lost 1 base, the J end lost 6 bases, and 10 bases lay between the germline ends. The CDR3 loop spans 14 amino acids. The CDR3 DNA reads TGTGCCAGCAGCTTAGGGGGAGGGAGTCAGCCCCAGCATTTT. It encodes CASSLGGGSQPQHF.

CDR3: CASSPLASSGEQYF. In DNA, the CDR3 is TGTGCCAGTAGCCCTCTAGCCTCGTCGGGGGAGCAGTACTTC. The J gene is TRBJ2-7, the V gene TRBV19; tentative D call: TRBD2 (5 bases). V lost 6 bases to trimming and J lost 7 bases, with 19 bases between them. This CDR3 contains 14 residues. Germline V lookup: CDR1 LNHDA, CDR2 SQIVND (reference sequence).

The chain combines TRBV6-6 with TRBJ1-5; D remains unclear. The CDR3 covers 13 residues. Trimming removed 5 bases at V and 4 bases at J, with 9 bases between. CDR1 is MNHNY and CDR2 is SVGAGI in the germline V gene (reference sequence). CDR3 protein: CASSGLFNQPQHF. The CDR3 DNA sequence: TGTGCCAGCAGTGGACTGTTTAATCAGCCCCAGCATTTT.

V usage is TRBV14 and J usage is TRBJ2-1, with 7 bases that match TRBD2. The germline CDR1 and CDR2 sequences are SGHDN and FVKESK. J lost 6 bases, V lost 1 base, and 9 bases had no gene match. The CDR3 covers 16 residues. The CDR3 is CASSQGLTLASNEQFF. The CDR3 DNA follows: TGTGCCAGCAGCCAAGGGCTAACACTAGCGAGCAATGAGCAGTTCTTC. The entire variable domain, with the rest obtained from reference TRBV14 and TRBJ2-1, is as follows: EAGVTQFPSHSVIEKGQTVTLRCDPISGHDNLYWYRRVMGKEIKFLLHFVKESKQDESGMPNNRFLAERTGGTYSTLKVQPAELEDSGVYFCASSQGLTLASNEQFFGPGTRLTVL.

The chain carries TRBV2 and TRBJ2-4; D gene ambiguous. V gave up 4 bases and J gave up 6 bases, with 10 bases separating them. Germline loops: CDR1 SNHLY, CDR2 FYNNEI. CDR3 size: 13 residues. CDR3 amino acids: CASSGPGVNIQYF. In nucleotides, the CDR3 is TGTGCCAGCAGTGGTCCTGGGGTAAACATTCAGTACTTC.

The chain has TRBV5-1 and TRBJ1-2; D not certain. There are 14 residues in the CDR3. Germline V CDR1 and CDR2: SGHRS, YFSETQ. Trimming pared 5 bases from V and 4 bases from J, leaving 15 bases between. The CDR3 DNA reads as TGCGCCAGCAGGGCGGACGCTGGTATCTATGGCTACACCTTC. Translated, it gives CASRADAGIYGYTF.

This clone is a singleton in its sample. The chain carries TRBV4-1 and TRBJ2-1, with a possible D match to TRBD2 (6 bases). Looked up from germline, CDR1 is MGHRA and CDR2 is YSYEKL. The CDR3 spans 16 residues. Trimming took 0 bases from V and 1 from J, leaving 10 bases between them. This chain's CDR3 is CASSQDMGGSYNEQFF. CDR3 sequence (DNA): TGCGCCAGCAGCCAAGATATGGGGGGATCCTACAATGAGCAGTTCTTC.

This clone was found a few times. The chain employs TRBV27 and TRBJ1-5; 7 bases match TRBD1. The V gene end was trimmed by 2 bases and the J gene end by 0 bases; junction bases not matched to a gene: 7. Germline V lookup: CDR1 MNHEY, CDR2 SMNVEV (reference sequence). The CDR3 runs to 17 residues. The CDR3 DNA is TGTGCCAGCAGTTTAAAGGGGGCTACCTATAGCAATCAGCCCCAGCATTTT. Its translation: CASSLKGATYSNQPQHF.

The chain combines TRBV4-1 with TRBJ2-3; TRBD2 agrees at 15 bases. The germline CDR1 and CDR2 sequences are MGHRA and YSYEKL. The CDR3 runs 17 residues. The V and J ends lost 4 bases and 4 bases, in that order; junction bases with no gene match: 6. The DNA of the CDR3 is TGCGCCAGCAGCCCCGGACTAGCGGGGGGGAGGGCAGATACGCAGTATTTT. It encodes CASSPGLAGGRADTQYF.

The chain employs TRBV11-2 and TRBJ2-5; D is ambiguous. The length of the CDR3 is 16 residues. The germline V gene encodes CDR1 SGHAT and CDR2 FQNNGV. Trimming removed 0 bases from V and 0 bases from J, with 11 bases in between. The CDR3: CASSLDRWMYQETQYF. For the CDR3, the DNA is TGTGCCAGCAGCTTAGATAGGTGGATGTACCAAGAGACCCAGTACTTC. The full variable domain, rest sourced from reference TRBV11-2 and TRBJ2-5, is EAGVAQSPRYKIIEKRQSVAFWCNPISGHATLYWYQQILGQGPKLLIQFQNNGVVDDSQLPKDRFSAERLKGVDSTLKIQPAKLEDSAVYLCASSLDRWMYQETQYFGPGTRLLVL.

For the CDR3, the DNA is TGTGCCAGCACCTCCCAGGGAGACACTGAAGCTTTCTTT. Residues: CASTSQGDTEAFF. The chain recombines TRBV25-1 with TRBJ1-1, with a possible D match to TRBD1 (5 bases). Trimming removed 7 bases from V and 3 bases from J, with 12 bases in between. CDR3 size: 13 residues. CDR1 and CDR2 (germline): MGHDK, SYGVNS.

The chain is built from TRBV11-2 and TRBJ2-7; the D is unclear. The germline V and J ends were trimmed by 4 bases and 3 bases, with 7 bases remaining between them. Per germline, CDR1 SGHAT and CDR2 FQNNGV. The CDR3 covers 12 residues. CDR3 in DNA: TGTGCCAGCAGCTCTGGGCTCTACGAGCAGTACTTC. Protein product: CASSSGLYEQYF.

The rearrangement links TRBV5-1 to TRBJ2-3; D perhaps matches TRBD2 (5 bases). Looked up from germline, CDR1 is SGHRS and CDR2 is YFSETQ. The ends were cut back, 4 bases at V and 2 bases at J, with 11 bases in the middle. The CDR3 length is 14 residues. The CDR3 here is CASSIGLNTDTQYF. CDR3 DNA: TGCGCCAGCAGCATCGGACTCAACACAGATACGCAGTATTTT.

This chain's CDR3 is CASSRDMNTEAFF. The CDR3 nucleotides are TGTGCCAGCAGCCGGGACATGAACACTGAAGCTTTCTTT. The chain joins TRBV5-8 to TRBJ1-1; TRBD1 is a possible D gene (6 bases). Germline lookup yields CDR1 SGHTS and CDR2 YDEGEE. Trimming left V 4 bases short and J 0 bases short, with 7 bases between. CDR3 length: 13 residues.

This sequence joins TRBV27 and TRBJ2-2; TRBD1 aligns across 10 bases. The germline CDR1 and CDR2 sequences are MNHEY and SMNVEV (reference sequence). This CDR3 comprises 15 residues. The ends lost 6 bases at V and 4 bases at J; junction bases unmatched: 5. The CDR3 region has the DNA TGTGCCAGCAGCCGGACAGGGGGGAGCACCGGGGAGCTGTTTTTT. Protein: CASSRTGGSTGELFF.

The chain uses TRBV7-9 and TRBJ2-1, with D hard to call. The CDR3 contains 14 residues. Germline CDR1 SEHNR, CDR2 FQNEAQ (reference sequence). V lost 1 base to trimming and J lost 9 bases, with 13 bases between them. The CDR3 loop reads CASSLVTPPFEQFF. The DNA for the CDR3 is TGTGCCAGCAGCTTAGTGACCCCGCCGTTTGAGCAGTTCTTC.

The chain recombines TRBV6-5 with TRBJ1-1; the D gene is possibly TRBD1 (5 bases). Germline assignment: CDR1 MNHEY and CDR2 SVGAGI. Deletions cut 6 bases from V and 3 bases from J, with 14 bases between. CDR3 length: 14 residues. The CDR3 DNA reads TGTGCCAGCAGCCCCGGGACTTACTACACTGAAGCTTTCTTT. It is translated as CASSPGTYYTEAFF.

This clone was counted between two and nine times. This chain uses TRBV7-9 with TRBJ2-7, with a possible D match to TRBD1 (5 bases). CDR3 length: 15 amino acids. Trimming took off 1 base at V and 3 bases at J, with 13 bases between the two ends. Germline CDR1 reads SEHNR; CDR2 reads FQNEAQ (reference sequence). The CDR3 nucleotides are TGTGCCAGCAGCTTAGGGTGGCAGGGTCGCTACGAGCAGTACTTC. The encoded protein is CASSLGWQGRYEQYF.

CDR3 nucleotide sequence: TGTGCCAGCAGCTTGGGGGCAGGGGGGACTAGCACAGATACGCAGTATTTT. It encodes CASSLGAGGTSTDTQYF. The chain combines TRBV5-4 with TRBJ2-3, with a tentative D call TRBD1 (7 bases). The CDR3 extends over 17 amino acids. V was shortened by 0 bases and J by 0 bases, with 14 bases between the two germline ends. Germline values: CDR1 SGHNT, CDR2 YYREEE (reference sequence).